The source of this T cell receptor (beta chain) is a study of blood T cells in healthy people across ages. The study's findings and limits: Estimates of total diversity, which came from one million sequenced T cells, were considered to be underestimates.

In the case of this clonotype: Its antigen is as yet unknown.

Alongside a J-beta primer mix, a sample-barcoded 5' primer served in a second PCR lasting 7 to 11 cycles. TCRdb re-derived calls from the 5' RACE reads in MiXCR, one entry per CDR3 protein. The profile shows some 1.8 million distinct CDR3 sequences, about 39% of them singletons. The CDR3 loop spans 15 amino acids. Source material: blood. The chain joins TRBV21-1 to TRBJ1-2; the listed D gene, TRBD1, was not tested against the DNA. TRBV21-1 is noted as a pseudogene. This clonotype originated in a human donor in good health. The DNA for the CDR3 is TGTGCCAGCCCGCCAGACAGGCCAGCCCCATATGGCTACACCTTC. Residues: CASPPDRPAPYGYTF.